This T cell receptor (beta chain) was recorded in a study of Ad26.COV2.S vaccination and SARS-CoV-2 variants. This sample's treatment: some 20 received Ad26.COV2.S at low or high dose, single or two shots; about five received placebo; per-sample allocation not given. Following the first vaccine or placebo injection, samples were taken on day 63. Data came from immunoSEQ multiplex PCR; TCRdb stores just in-frame clones and leaves some out. The table records fewer than 400,000 clones, 85% to 90% of them present only once. This CDR3 region has 16 residues. V was pared by 5 bases and J by 0 bases, with 16 bases between. Germline CDR1 MNHNY, CDR2 SVGAGI (reference sequence).

The V and J genes are TRBV6-6 and TRBJ1-1; a possible D gene is TRBD1 (6 bases). This receptor was taken from a person between 18 and 60 years old who received the Ad26.COV2.S COVID-19 vaccine or a placebo. The sequencing here drew on peripheral blood, taken in a trial of Ad26.COV2.S vaccine versus placebo. The CDR3 protein is CASSPNRQVLNTEAFF. As DNA, the CDR3 is TGTGCCAGCAGTCCCAATCGACAGGTTTTGAACACTGAAGCTTTCTTT.